The clone carrying this T cell receptor (beta chain) was seen a few times. What it recognizes is unknown. This entry is derived from a study of T cell repertoires in cytomegalovirus infection. Whole-study results and caveats: The study found HLA-C-restricted CMV-specific TCR beta clonotypes dominating the ex vivo response. Summed public TCR beta family frequency identified CMV carriers bearing the relevant HLA.

TCRdb analysed the reads with MiXCR anew, one entry per CDR3 protein. The profile shows more than 95,000 distinct CDR3 sequences, approximately 30% of them singletons. The germline V and J ends were trimmed by 7 bases and 5 bases, with 21 bases remaining between them. The CDR3 is 15 amino acids. Germline-derived CDR1 and CDR2 are SGHDT and YYEEEE. This receptor was obtained from a human donor in good health (CMV status not recorded). Some clones in this sample may be carry-over from other donors' samples. This sequence joins TRBV5-6 and TRBJ1-2; the D gene is possibly TRBD1 (6 bases). This specimen was CD8+ T cells from cultured PBMCs, taken from culture after CMV antigen stimulation. The CDR3 coding sequence is TGTGCCAGCGGACCCGCCCAGGGGCTGGGTTATGGCTACACCTTC. Its protein is CASGPAQGLGYGYTF. Combining the CDR3 with reference TRBV5-6 and TRBJ1-2 gives the whole variable domain DAGVTQSPTHLIKTRGQQVTLRCSPKSGHDTVSWYQQALGQGPQFIFQYYEEEERQRGNFPDRFSGHQFPNYSSELNVNALLLGDSALYLCASGPAQGLGYGYTFGSGTRLTVV.